The 14 T cell receptor beta chains listed next were all sequenced from one sample in a study of regulatory T cells in long-lasting Graves disease. Construction of TCR beta libraries relied on iRepertoire HTBI primers and on Arm-PCR targeting CDR3 regions. TCRdb re-derived calls from the multiplex PCR reads in MiXCR, one entry per CDR3 protein. The repertoire consists of around 480,000 distinct CDR3 sequences, with roughly 16% occurring once and the leading ten covering less than 15%. This sample's time point: newly diagnosed GD, antithyroid drugs for less than 3 months. RNA from PBMCs was the source of the TCR library. These data were also filed under a second study, of T cells in Graves' hyperthyroidism and ophthalmopathy.

Source: peripheral blood mononuclear cells (PBMCs), taken at new diagnosis, from a patient treated with antithyroid drugs. Every receptor here comes from a man aged 35 to 55 with Graves disease.

This clonotype has ten or more counts. This chain connects TRBV24-1 to TRBJ1-3, with a weak D call TRBD1 (6 bases). Germline V gene sequence: CDR1 KGHDR, CDR2 SFDVKD. CDR3 length: 15 amino acids. The V end was cut by 4 bases, the J end by 2 bases, with 11 bases between. CDR3 DNA sequence: TGTGCCACCAGTGACCCCCGGGGGCCTGGAAACACCATATATTTT. It codes for CATSDPRGPGNTIYF.

The chain is built from TRBV29-1 and TRBJ2-1, with 8 bases fitting TRBD2. Germline values: CDR1 SQVTM, CDR2 ANQGSEA. Germline trimming cut 3 bases from V and 15 bases from J; bases unmatched to any gene: 13. This CDR3 comprises 13 residues. The CDR3 here is CSVDPGGGRKPFF. The CDR3 DNA follows: TGCAGCGTTGATCCGGGGGGGGGGCGCAAACCGTTCTTC.

Comments on this clonotype: This may be a read error: a much more frequent sequence differs by one nucleotide. V gene TRBV6-1 combines with J gene TRBJ2-7, with 9 bases matching TRBD2. CDR1 and CDR2 from the germline V gene are MNHNS and SASEGT. This CDR3 has 14 residues. Trimming took 10 bases from V and 4 from J; bases not matched to a gene: 11. CDR3 loop: CAIRTSGRWYEQYF. For the CDR3, the DNA is TGTGCCATCAGGACGAGCGGGAGGTGGTACGAGCAGTACTTC.

The gene calls are TRBV6-1 and TRBJ2-3; tentatively, D is TRBD2 (6 bases). The V and J ends lost 9 bases and 0 bases respectively, with 16 bases between them. Germline V gives CDR1 MNHNS, CDR2 SASEGT. The CDR3 has 15 residues. The CDR3 loop reads CASGTTSSSTDTQYF. For the CDR3, the DNA is TGTGCCAGTGGCACCACTAGCAGCAGCACAGATACGCAGTATTTT.

This clonotype was recorded at least ten times. This chain uses TRBV30 with TRBJ2-1; the D call may be TRBD1 or TRBD2 (5 bases each). The CDR3 extends over 15 amino acids. V was pared by 2 bases and J by 0 bases, with 11 bases between. The germline CDR1 and CDR2 sequences are GTSNPN and SVGIG (reference sequence). CDR3 sequence: CAWSMGDGSYNEQFF. The CDR3 coding sequence is TGTGCCTGGAGTATGGGGGATGGCTCCTACAATGAGCAGTTCTTC.

On this clonotype: Because the CDR3 is missing its conserved closing phenylalanine or tryptophan, this is likely a read error. The chain recombines TRBV6-2 or TRBV6-3 with TRBJ2-5, with D possibly matching TRBD2 (5 bases). Trimming shortened V by 4 bases and J by 9 bases, and 15 bases separated the two germline ends. Germline V gene lookup returns CDR1 MNHEY and CDR2 SVGEGT. The CDR3 extends over 13 amino acids. The CDR3 DNA sequence: TGTGCCAGCAGTTGGGAGAAAAGAGTGGCCCAGTACTCC. This encodes CASSWEKRVAQYS.

This clonotype was counted ten times or more. The chain employs TRBV2 and TRBJ2-5, with D tentatively TRBD1 (6 bases). Germline CDR1 is SNHLY and CDR2 is FYNNEI. The CDR3 consists of 15 residues. The ends were cut back, 9 bases at V and 5 bases at J, with 22 bases in the middle. CDR3 residues: CARRNRDKIGETQYF. CDR3 in DNA: TGTGCCAGAAGGAATCGGGACAAGATTGGGGAGACCCAGTACTTC.

Only a few counts were recorded for this clonotype. The V call is TRBV2, the J call TRBJ1-5; the D gene is possibly TRBD1 (5 bases). V was shortened by 8 bases and J by 3 bases, with 11 bases between the two germline ends. In germline, CDR1 is SNHLY, CDR2 FYNNEI. CDR3 size: 13 residues. CDR3 nucleotide sequence: TGTGCCAGCTCGGGGGTGTCCAATCAGCCCCAGCATTTT. This translates into CASSGVSNQPQHF.

This chain joins TRBV6-1 and TRBJ2-1; D call uncertain. The germline V gene has CDR1 MNHNS and CDR2 SASEGT. The CDR3 covers 14 residues. CDR3 DNA sequence: TGTGCTATATCACCGGCGTACAGTCACAATGAGCAGTTCTTC. This encodes CAISPAYSHNEQFF.

This clonotype has a handful of counts. The chain employs TRBV5-1 and TRBJ2-4; the match to TRBD2 covers 13 bases. V lost 3 bases to trimming and J lost 0 bases; unmatched junction nucleotides: 6. This CDR3 contains 18 residues. The germline V gene has CDR1 SGHRS and CDR2 YFSETQ. This CDR3 is CASSSGLAGVVAKNIQYF. Here the CDR3 DNA reads TGCGCCAGCAGCTCCGGACTAGCGGGAGTTGTAGCCAAAAACATTCAGTACTTC.

This clonotype was counted at least ten times. The rearrangement links TRBV25-1 to TRBJ1-2; D not certain. The CDR3 length is 13 residues. CDR1 is MGHDK and CDR2 is SYGVNS in the germline V gene. Trimming removed 6 bases from V and 0 bases from J, with 8 bases in between. The DNA for the CDR3 is TGTGCCAGCAGCCTAGGGACTAACTATGGCTACACCTTC. Its translation: CASSLGTNYGYTF.

This clonotype occurred many times. The chain employs TRBV29-1 and TRBJ2-7; 12 bases are shared with TRBD1. The CDR3 sequence is 13 residues long. CDR1 and CDR2 (germline): SQVTM, ANQGSEA. V lost 3 bases and J lost 6; bases outside the gene matches: 3. The CDR3 coding sequence is TGCAGCGTTGAGGGGACAGGGGGCTTCGAGCAGTACTTC. This translates into CSVEGTGGFEQYF.

This clonotype has a handful of counts. With a much larger clone just one base away, this may be a read error. The rearrangement uses TRBV5-6 and TRBJ2-5; tentative D call: TRBD2 (5 bases). V shed 1 base and J shed 1 base, with 8 bases lying between them. The CDR3 spans 14 residues. Germline assignment: CDR1 SGHDT and CDR2 YYEEEE. CDR3 sequence reads: CASSLRAVQETQYF. The CDR3 DNA follows: TGTGCCAGCAGCTTGAGAGCGGTCCAAGAGACCCAGTACTTC.

In this sample, this clonotype turned up many times. The J gene is TRBJ2-1, the V gene TRBV12-3 or TRBV12-4; no reliable D call. The CDR3 sequence is 12 residues long. Between the trimmed V and J ends, which lost 1 base and 8 bases, there was a span of 6 bases. CDR3: CASSLVLYEQFF. The CDR3 DNA sequence: TGTGCCAGCAGTTTAGTGCTGTATGAGCAGTTCTTC.